The 6 T cell receptor beta chains presented below share a single source sample, sequenced in a study of OX40 agonist ivuxolimab in advanced cancers. Measured with immunoSEQ multiplex PCR; TCRdb has only the in-frame clones, and not every one. The sample holds 35,000 or so clones, approximately 80% seen once. Sequencing used CD4+ or CD8+ T cells sorted from blood, obtained in a trial of the OX40 agonist ivuxolimab. Receptors originate from an adult with an advanced solid tumor such as melanoma, head and neck, liver or kidney cancer.

This chain connects TRBV6-5 to TRBJ2-5; D may be TRBD1 (5 bases). V lost 3 bases and J lost 0, with 8 bases in between. Germline CDR1 is MNHEY and CDR2 is SVGAGI. The CDR3 sequence is 14 residues long. CDR3: CASSYQGNQETQYF. CDR3 bases: TGTGCCAGCAGTTATCAGGGCAACCAAGAGACCCAGTACTTC.

This clone counts as medium-sized. This rearrangement joins TRBV2 to TRBJ2-6; 7 bases align to TRBD1. CDR3 length: 15 amino acids. From germline, CDR1 is SNHLY and CDR2 FYNNEI. Trimming at V came to 4 bases and at J to 0 bases, leaving 0 bases not matched to a gene. The CDR3 DNA reads as TGTGCCAGCAGTGGACAGGGCTCTGGGGCCAACGTCCTGACTTTC. Its translation is CASSGQGSGANVLTF.

The chain combines TRBV28 with TRBJ2-5; the D gene could be TRBD1 or TRBD2 (5 bases each). Trimming took 6 bases from V and 6 from J, leaving 20 bases between them. This CDR3 has 15 amino acids. Germline CDR1 MDHEN, CDR2 SYDVKM. CDR3 amino acids: CASRPGTEAWKTQYF. The CDR3 DNA follows: TGTGCCAGCAGACCCGGGACGGAGGCTTGGAAGACCCAGTACTTC.

The V call is TRBV2, the J call TRBJ1-2; a weak D match, TRBD1 (6 bases). This CDR3 contains 12 residues. Germline V gene data show CDR1 as SNHLY and CDR2 as FYNNEI. The V end was cut by 6 bases, the J end by 4 bases, with 9 bases between. In nucleotides, the CDR3 is TGTGCCAGCAGATCAGGGGTCTATGGCTACACCTTC. It specifies CASRSGVYGYTF.

This chain joins TRBV29-1 and TRBJ2-1, with 8 bases aligning to TRBD1. The CDR3 contains 16 residues. Trimming cost V 1 base and J 4 bases; bases outside gene matches: 9. Germline values: CDR1 SQVTM, CDR2 ANQGSEA. The chain's CDR3 is CSVEGGPGQAYNEQFF. The CDR3 DNA follows: TGCAGCGTTGAAGGGGGACCGGGACAGGCATACAATGAGCAGTTCTTC.

This chain uses TRBV28 with TRBJ2-2, with a possible D match to TRBD1 (6 bases). Per germline, CDR1 MDHEN and CDR2 SYDVKM. This CDR3 spans 14 amino acids. V was trimmed by 8 bases and J by 2 bases, leaving 12 bases between them. The CDR3 region has the DNA TGTGCCAGCGGATGGACAGATAACACCGGGGAGCTGTTTTTT. Its protein is CASGWTDNTGELFF.